This is a list of T cell receptor beta chains from one sample in a study of human T cells and chemical hapten exposure. TCRdb analysed the RACE reads with MiXCR anew, one entry per CDR3 protein. In the table there are about 190,000 distinct CDR3 sequences, around 25% of which are singletons. The sample here was whole blood, taken in connection with sensitization to the hapten diphenylcyclopropenone (DPC). The receptor set was obtained from a woman aged 40 to 50 with alopecia areata. Some clones in this sample may be carry-over from other donors' samples. The CDR3 runs from the conserved cysteine through the conserved F or W. The D gene is left open where the match is weak. Clone size, where shown, is once, few, many, or a class for clones that have expanded.

>TRBJ1-2|TRBV27|few|NA
CASREGGTGYGYTF
TGTGCCAGCAGAGAAGGAGGCACCGGCTATGGCTACACCTTC
>TRBJ2-1|TRBV7-2|NA|NA
CASSLSSGGAYNEQFF
TGTGCCAGCAGCTTAAGCTCTGGCGGAGCCTACAATGAGCAGTTCTTC
>TRBJ2-1|TRBV6-6|few|TRBD1
CASSYRDRGGDEQFF
TGTGCCAGCAGTTACCGGGACAGGGGGGGGGATGAGCAGTTCTTC
>TRBJ2-3|TRBV12-3/TRBV12-4|NA|TRBD2
CASSFTWRGKTTDTQYF
TGTGCCAGCAGTTTTACGTGGCGGGGGAAGACCACAGATACGCAGTATTTT
>TRBJ2-7|TRBV12-3/TRBV12-4|few|NA
CASSPNGPSYEQYF
TGTGCCAGCAGTCCTAACGGGCCCTCCTACGAGCAGTACTTC
>TRBJ2-7|TRBV6-5|NA|TRBD2
CASSYGGGPSYEQYF
TGTGCCAGCAGTTACGGCGGGGGACCCTCCTACGAGCAGTACTTC
>TRBJ2-2|TRBV27|NA|NA
CASSPRGGRGNTGELFF
TGTGCCAGCAGTCCCCGGGGCGGTCGCGGGAACACCGGGGAGCTGTTTTTT
>TRBJ2-6|TRBV27|NA|NA
CASSAPTQSGANVLTF
TGTGCCAGCAGTGCCCCTACCCAATCTGGGGCCAACGTCCTGACTTTC
>TRBJ2-5|TRBV11-2|NA|NA
CASSLDGANLDF
TGTGCCAGCAGCTTAGATGGGGCTAATTTGGACTTC
>TRBJ1-2|TRBV12-3/TRBV12-4|few|TRBD1
CASSNSDRDYGYTF
TGTGCCAGCAGTAACTCGGACAGGGACTATGGCTACACCTTC
>TRBJ2-3|TRBV5-4|NA|NA
CASSSGQTDTQYF
TGTGCCAGCAGCTCCGGACAGACAGATACGCAGTATTTT
>TRBJ1-3|TRBV5-5|once|NA
CASSLRSPGSLRRDNTIYF
TGTGCCAGCAGCTTGCGGTCTCCTGGGTCCCTTCGGCGCGATAACACCATATATTTT
>TRBJ2-1|TRBV5-1|NA|TRBD1
CATRTGTGSNEQFF
TGCGCCACCCGAACCGGGACAGGGTCCAATGAGCAGTTCTTC
>TRBJ2-4|TRBV6-2/TRBV6-3|few|NA
CASSSLQNIQYF
TGTGCCAGCAGTTCACTTCAGAACATTCAGTACTTC
>TRBJ1-1|TRBV28|NA|NA
CASTGYMNTEAFF
TGTGCCAGCACAGGGTACATGAACACTGAAGCTTTCTTT
>TRBJ2-3|TRBV7-2|few|TRBD2
CASSLGGGTHQYF
TGTGCCAGCAGCTTAGGGGGGGGGACTCACCAGTATTTT
>TRBJ2-7|TRBV5-5|many|TRBD2
CASSLDSSGSF
TGTGCCAGCAGCTTGGATTCTAGCGGGTCCTTC
>TRBJ2-7|TRBV6-2/TRBV6-3|few|TRBD1
CASRGDRGVYEQYF
TGTGCCAGCAGAGGGGACAGGGGGGTCTACGAGCAGTACTTC
>TRBJ1-5|TRBV7-9|NA|NA
CASSPISNQPQHF
TGTGCCAGCAGCCCAATTAGCAATCAGCCCCAGCATTTT
>TRBJ2-1|TRBV7-2|NA|NA
CASSKLEQYNERFF
TGTGCCAGCAGCAAGCTCGAGCAGTACAATGAGCGGTTCTTC
>TRBJ1-1|TRBV12-3/TRBV12-4|many|NA
CASRTEDTEAFF
TGTGCCAGCAGGACAGAAGACACTGAAGCTTTCTTT
>TRBJ2-2|TRBV29-1|few|NA
CSVGRGGTTGELFF
TGCAGCGTGGGTCGAGGTGGTACCACCGGGGAGCTGTTTTTT
>TRBJ1-2|TRBV29-1|many|NA
CSVVDVWAEVGYTF
TGCAGCGTTGTTGACGTCTGGGCGGAGGTTGGCTACACCTTC
>TRBJ1-3|TRBV7-2|NA|NA
CASTTQIAGNTIYF
TGTGCCAGCACCACTCAAATTGCCGGAAACACCATATATTTT
>TRBJ1-5|TRBV7-2|NA|NA
CASSIVGIDTQPQHF
TGTGCCAGCTCCATCGTCGGGATCGACACTCAGCCCCAGCATTTT
>TRBJ2-1|TRBV29-1|many|NA
CSVEETGAEQFF
TGCAGCGTTGAAGAGACGGGAGCGGAGCAGTTCTTC
>TRBJ1-5|TRBV4-1|many|NA
CASSQGQATNQPQHF
TGCGCCAGCAGCCAAGGACAGGCGACCAATCAGCCCCAGCATTTT
>TRBJ1-2|TRBV10-3|NA|TRBD1
CAAREGTGDYYGYTF
TGTGCCGCTCGTGAGGGGACAGGGGACTACTATGGCTACACCTTC
>TRBJ2-1|TRBV9|many|TRBD2
CASSRLAGGLRNEQFF
TGTGCCAGCAGCAGATTAGCGGGAGGGTTAAGGAATGAGCAGTTCTTC
>TRBJ1-2|TRBV29-1|few|NA
CSVEDVAGAYGYTF
TGCAGCGTTGAAGATGTTGCAGGGGCCTATGGCTACACCTTC
>TRBJ1-5|TRBV6-2/TRBV6-3|few|TRBD1
CASSSRGGGQPQHF
TGTGCCAGCAGTTCAAGAGGGGGCGGTCAGCCCCAGCATTTT
>TRBJ2-7|TRBV25-1|few|NA
CASEDSPYEQYF
TGTGCCAGCGAGGACAGCCCCTACGAGCAGTACTTC
>TRBJ1-1|TRBV6-2/TRBV6-3|NA|NA
CASSYSGGREAFF
TGTGCCAGCAGTTACTCGGGAGGGAGAGAAGCTTTCTTT
>TRBJ2-3|TRBV28|NA|TRBD2
CASTGTSGSGGTDTQYF
TGTGCCAGCACCGGGACTAGCGGGAGTGGGGGCACAGATACGCAGTATTTT
>TRBJ1-5|TRBV24-1|NA|TRBD1
CATSDARTGGVQPQHF
TGTGCCACCAGTGATGCCCGGACAGGGGGCGTTCAGCCCCAGCATTTT
>TRBJ1-1|TRBV5-6|NA|TRBD1
CASSSSPGTVTIRNTEAFF
TGTGCCAGCAGCTCCTCCCCCGGGACAGTCACAATCCGGAACACTGAAGCTTTCTTT
>TRBJ2-4|TRBV11-1|few|TRBD1
CASSPPWDRNIQYF
TGTGCCAGCAGCCCTCCCTGGGACAGAAACATTCAGTACTTC
>TRBJ2-7|TRBV4-3|NA|NA
CASSQDIARTYEQYF
TGCGCCAGCAGCCAAGATATTGCCAGAACCTACGAGCAGTACTTC
>TRBJ2-4|TRBV4-2|NA|TRBD2
CASSQDRVAGGPKNIQYF
TGTGCCAGCAGCCAAGATCGAGTAGCGGGAGGGCCCAAAAACATTCAGTACTTC
>TRBJ1-4|TRBV2|few|TRBD1
CASGIQGSSEKLFF
TGTGCCAGCGGAATACAGGGGAGTAGTGAAAAACTGTTTTTT
>TRBJ2-7|TRBV29-1|few|TRBD1
CSVERSSGGEQYF
TGCAGCGTTGAAAGGTCCTCAGGGGGCGAGCAGTACTTC
>TRBJ2-7|TRBV5-5|NA|NA
CASSLGPGEREQYF
TGTGCCAGCAGCTTGGGACCTGGAGAGAGGGAGCAGTACTTC
>TRBJ2-7|TRBV20-1|NA|NA
CSYRDFRSGEQYF
TGCAGTTACAGGGACTTTCGCTCGGGAGAGCAGTACTTC
>TRBJ2-2|TRBV24-1|NA|TRBD2
CATSLGTSSLTGELFF
TGTGCCACCAGCCTAGGGACTAGCTCACTCACCGGGGAGCTGTTTTTT
>TRBJ2-1|TRBV28|NA|NA
CASSVIGTLSSYNEQFF
TGTGCCAGCAGTGTCATAGGGACACTTAGCTCCTACAATGAGCAGTTCTTC
>TRBJ2-1|TRBV7-2|NA|NA
CASSLLRLAEQFF
TGTGCCAGCAGCTTACTTCGATTGGCTGAGCAGTTCTTC
>TRBJ1-1|TRBV7-3|few|NA
CASSLTPGKAEAFF
TGTGCCAGCAGCTTAACCCCGGGGAAGGCTGAAGCTTTCTTT
>TRBJ2-1|TRBV7-3|NA|NA
CASTPYKEGGEQFF
TGTGCCAGCACCCCCTACAAGGAGGGGGGTGAGCAGTTCTTC
>TRBJ1-2|TRBV7-2|NA|TRBD1
CASSWDSTNYGYTF
TGTGCCAGCAGCTGGGACAGTACTAACTATGGCTACACCTTC
>TRBJ2-5|TRBV9|NA|NA
CASSVVPGETQYF
TGTGCCAGCAGCGTAGTCCCGGGGGAGACCCAGTACTTC
>TRBJ1-1|TRBV7-2|NA|NA
CASRQTRGGPEAFF
TGTGCCAGCAGACAGACGCGGGGCGGTCCCGAGGCTTTCTTT
>TRBJ1-2|TRBV7-8|NA|TRBD1
CASSYRQGYYGYTF
TGTGCCAGCAGCTACAGACAGGGATACTATGGCTACACCTTC
>TRBJ1-5|TRBV7-2|many|NA
CASSFGPSNQPQHF
TGTGCCAGCAGCTTTGGGCCTAGCAATCAGCCCCAGCATTTT
>TRBJ1-1|TRBV15|few|NA
CATSGRGKNTEAFF
TGTGCCACCAGCGGGAGGGGCAAGAACACTGAAGCTTTCTTT
>TRBJ2-3|TRBV7-9|NA|NA
CASNLPGADTQYF
TGTGCCAGCAACCTCCCAGGGGCAGATACGCAGTATTTT